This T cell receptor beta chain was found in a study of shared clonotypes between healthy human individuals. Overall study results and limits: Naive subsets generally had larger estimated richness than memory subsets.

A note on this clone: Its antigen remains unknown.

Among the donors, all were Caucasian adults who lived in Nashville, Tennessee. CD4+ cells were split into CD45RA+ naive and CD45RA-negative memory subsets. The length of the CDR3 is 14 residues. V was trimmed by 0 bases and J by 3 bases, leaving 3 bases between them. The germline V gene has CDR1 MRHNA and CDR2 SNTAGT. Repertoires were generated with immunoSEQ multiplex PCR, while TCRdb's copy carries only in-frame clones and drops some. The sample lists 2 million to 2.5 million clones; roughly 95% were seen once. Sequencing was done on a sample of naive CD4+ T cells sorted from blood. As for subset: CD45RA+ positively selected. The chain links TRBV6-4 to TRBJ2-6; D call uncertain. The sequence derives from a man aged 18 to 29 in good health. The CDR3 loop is CASSDSFGANVLTF. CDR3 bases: TGTGCCAGCAGTGACTCGTTTGGGGCCAACGTCCTGACTTTC.